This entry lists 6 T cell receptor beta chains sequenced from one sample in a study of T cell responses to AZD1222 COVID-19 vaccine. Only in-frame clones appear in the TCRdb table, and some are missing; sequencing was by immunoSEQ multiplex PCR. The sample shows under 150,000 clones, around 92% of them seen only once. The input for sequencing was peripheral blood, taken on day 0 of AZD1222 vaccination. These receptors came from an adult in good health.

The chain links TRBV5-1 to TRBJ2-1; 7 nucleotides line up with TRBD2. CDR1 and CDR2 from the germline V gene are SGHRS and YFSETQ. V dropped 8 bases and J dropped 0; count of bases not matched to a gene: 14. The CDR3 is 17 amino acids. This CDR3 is CASRILAASSSYNEQFF. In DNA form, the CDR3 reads TGCGCCAGTAGGATTCTAGCGGCATCGAGCTCCTACAATGAGCAGTTCTTC.

The CDR3: CASSLLGLAGSYEQYF. The CDR3 nucleotides read TGTGCCAGCAGTTTATTGGGACTAGCGGGAAGTTACGAGCAGTACTTC. V gene TRBV28 combines with J gene TRBJ2-7, with 13 positions matching TRBD2. CDR1 and CDR2 (germline): MDHEN, SYDVKM. This CDR3 has 16 amino acids. The ends lost 1 base at V and 4 bases at J; junction bases unmatched: 4.

The CDR3 nucleotides are TGTGCCAGCGGGTGGCCGAAAACGGGAGCGGTGGTCGAGCAGTACTTC. This translates into CASGWPKTGAVVEQYF. The rearrangement links TRBV2 to TRBJ2-7, with D maybe TRBD2 (6 bases). Germline V lookup: CDR1 SNHLY, CDR2 FYNNEI. Trimming took off 8 bases at V and 6 bases at J, with 26 bases between the two ends. The CDR3 runs 16 residues.

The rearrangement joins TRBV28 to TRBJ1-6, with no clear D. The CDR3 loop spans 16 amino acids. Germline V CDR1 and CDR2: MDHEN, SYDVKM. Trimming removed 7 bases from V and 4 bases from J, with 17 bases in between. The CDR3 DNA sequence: TGTGCCAGCATCCCTCGGAGGCACCCGTATAATTCACCCCTCCACTTT. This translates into CASIPRRHPYNSPLHF.

CDR3 nucleotides: TGTGCCAGCAGTTCAGGACTAGCGGGATTGGGGGAGCTGTTTTTT. This codes for CASSSGLAGLGELFF. The V gene is TRBV11-2, the J gene TRBJ2-2, with 12 bases matching TRBD2. Germline V lookup: CDR1 SGHAT, CDR2 FQNNGV. Trimming at V came to 6 bases and at J to 8 bases, leaving 7 bases not matched to a gene. The CDR3 extends over 15 amino acids.

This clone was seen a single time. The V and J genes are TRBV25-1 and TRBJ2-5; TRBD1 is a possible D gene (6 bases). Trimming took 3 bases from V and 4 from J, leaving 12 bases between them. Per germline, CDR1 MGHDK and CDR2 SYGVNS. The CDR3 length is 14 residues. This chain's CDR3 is CASSEWGPPETQYF. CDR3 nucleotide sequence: TGTGCCAGCAGTGAGTGGGGGCCCCCAGAGACCCAGTACTTC.